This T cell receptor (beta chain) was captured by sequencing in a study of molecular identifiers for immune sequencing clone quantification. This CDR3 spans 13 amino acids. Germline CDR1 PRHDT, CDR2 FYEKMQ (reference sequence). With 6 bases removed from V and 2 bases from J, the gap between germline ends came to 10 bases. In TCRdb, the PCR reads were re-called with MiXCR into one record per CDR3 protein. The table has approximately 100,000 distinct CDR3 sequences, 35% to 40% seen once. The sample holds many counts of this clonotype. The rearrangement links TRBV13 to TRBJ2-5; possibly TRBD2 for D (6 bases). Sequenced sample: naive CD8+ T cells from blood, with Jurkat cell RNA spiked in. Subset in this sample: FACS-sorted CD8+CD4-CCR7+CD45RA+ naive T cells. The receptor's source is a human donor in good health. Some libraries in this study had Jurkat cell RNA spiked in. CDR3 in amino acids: CASSSREQETQYF. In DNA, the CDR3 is TGTGCCAGCAGTTCCCGGGAGCAAGAGACCCAGTACTTC. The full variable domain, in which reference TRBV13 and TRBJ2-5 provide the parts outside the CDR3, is AAGVIQSPRHLIKEKRETATLKCYPIPRHDTVYWYQQGPGQDPQFLISFYEKMQSDKGSIPDRFSAQQFSDYHSELNMSSLELGDSALYFCASSSREQETQYFGPGTRLLVL.